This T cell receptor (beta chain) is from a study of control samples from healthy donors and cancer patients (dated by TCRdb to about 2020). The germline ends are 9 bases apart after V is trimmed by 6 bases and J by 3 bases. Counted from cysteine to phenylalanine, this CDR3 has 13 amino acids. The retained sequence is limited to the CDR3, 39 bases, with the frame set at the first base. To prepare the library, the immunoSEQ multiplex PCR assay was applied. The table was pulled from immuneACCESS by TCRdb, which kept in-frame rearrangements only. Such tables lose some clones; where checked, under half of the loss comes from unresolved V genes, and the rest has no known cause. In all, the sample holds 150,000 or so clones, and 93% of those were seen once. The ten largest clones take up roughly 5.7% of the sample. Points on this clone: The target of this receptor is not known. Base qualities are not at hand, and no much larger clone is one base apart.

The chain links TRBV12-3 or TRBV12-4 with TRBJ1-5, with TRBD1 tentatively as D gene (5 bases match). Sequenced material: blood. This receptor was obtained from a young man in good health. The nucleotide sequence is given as TGTGCCAGCAGATTGGACACCAATCAGCCCCAGCATTTT. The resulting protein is CASRLDTNQPQHF.